This TCR beta chain is drawn from a study of blood T cell repertoires in COVID-19. About the study: COVID-19 samples collected from the United States, Italy and Spain covered acute and convalescent phases. Sample material is recorded as cDNA or gDNA derived from T cells, B-cell-depleted T cells, or PBMCs.

Per the study methods: Estimation of nucleated cell counts was performed using reference gene primer amplification. Repertoires were generated with immunoSEQ multiplex PCR, while TCRdb's copy carries only in-frame clones and drops some. V and J calls and clone size are given by that table; D and trimming were obtained from the DNA. Among approximately 50,000 clones listed, over 75% were seen once. V shed 6 bases and J shed 0 bases, with 9 bases lying between them. The CDR3 runs to 14 residues. The germline CDR1 and CDR2 sequences are LNHDA and SQIVND (reference sequence). This rearrangement joins TRBV19 to TRBJ1-3, with D uncertain. The sample taken for sequencing was peripheral blood. The clonotype originates from a human donor in a cohort sampled during active COVID-19. The CDR3 sequence: CASRPLFSGNTIYF. CDR3 DNA sequence: TGTGCCAGTAGACCGCTATTCTCTGGAAACACCATATATTTT. Full variable domain (outside the CDR3, taken from reference TRBV19 and TRBJ1-3): DGGITQSPKYLFRKEGQNVTLSCEQNLNHDAMYWYRQDPGQGLRLIYYSQIVNDFQKGDIAEGYSVSREKKESFPLTVTSAQKNPTAFYLCASRPLFSGNTIYFGEGSWLTVV.